This is a list of T cell receptor beta chains from one sample in a study of siplizumab effects on memory and regulatory T cells. The repertoire was sequenced with immunoSEQ multiplex PCR; TCRdb's copy has only in-frame clones and lacks some. The sample lists some 100,000 clones, approximately 93% seen once, with approximately 5.9% in the top ten. The sample consisted of CD8+ T cells sorted from blood. These receptors were obtained from a human donor in good health. The CDR3 runs from the conserved cysteine through the conserved F or W. D genes are given only for firm matches. Clone size is not always given. Where it is, it says once, few, many or a class for expanded clones.

d_gene,j_gene,v_gene,abundance,CDR3nt,CDR3aa
NA,TRBJ2-1,TRBV19,NA,TGTGCCAGTAGTATTTATGTCTTAAGCTCCTACAATGAGCAGTTCTTC,CASSIYVLSSYNEQFF
TRBD1,TRBJ1-1,TRBV6-5,NA,TGTGCCAGCAGGATACAGGGGTCCAACACTGAAGCTTTCTTT,CASRIQGSNTEAFF
NA,TRBJ2-1,TRBV2,NA,TGTGCCAGCAGTGAAGGCAGGGGAAGGCCAGGTGAGCAGTTCTTC,CASSEGRGRPGEQFF
NA,TRBJ2-2,TRBV7-8,NA,TGTGCCAGCAGTCTAGGTTATACCGGGGAGCTGTTTTTT,CASSLGYTGELFF
TRBD2,TRBJ2-2,TRBV2,NA,TGTGCCAGCAGTGATGGACTAGCGGGGGGTCCGAACACCGGGGAGCTGTTTTTT,CASSDGLAGGPNTGELFF
NA,TRBJ2-1,TRBV15,NA,TGTGCCACCAGCAGAGATCACTACTACAATGAGCAGTTCTTC,CATSRDHYYNEQFF
NA,TRBJ1-5,TRBV19,once,TGTGCCAGTAGCGAGGGGGACACGGGACAGCCCCAGCATTTT,CASSEGDTGQPQHF
TRBD1,TRBJ2-7,TRBV5-6,once,TGTGCCAGCAGCTCTGGGACAGGAGACTACGAGCAGTACTTC,CASSSGTGDYEQYF
TRBD2,TRBJ2-3,TRBV29-1,NA,TGCAGCGGGAGGGGTACTAGCGGGTGGGGCTCCACAGATACGCAGTATTTT,CSGRGTSGWGSTDTQYF
TRBD1,TRBJ2-7,TRBV9,NA,TGTGCCAGCAGCGTAGGACAGGGGTTTTACGAGCAGTACTTC,CASSVGQGFYEQYF
TRBD2,TRBJ2-3,TRBV5-1,NA,TGCGCCAGCAGCTTGCAACTAGCGGGGGGGCCTCGTACAGATACGCAGTATTTT,CASSLQLAGGPRTDTQYF
NA,TRBJ2-5,TRBV7-9,NA,TGTGCCAGCAGCTTGACAGAGGAAGAGACCCAGTACTTC,CASSLTEEETQYF
NA,TRBJ1-2,TRBV9,NA,TGTGCCAGCCCTAGACCGGGCTACACCTTC,CASPRPGYTF
NA,TRBJ2-2,TRBV29-1,NA,TGCAGCGTTTCAGGGTCGAACACCGGGGAGCTGTTTTTT,CSVSGSNTGELFF